Sequencing of this TCR beta chain was carried out in a study of T cell repertoires in cytomegalovirus infection. Study summary: CMV epitopes in the study were HLA-C-restricted (recently identified) and HLA-B-restricted (well studied). An indication of both CMV infection and matching HLA type came from public TCR beta signatures.

TCRdb re-called the reads with MiXCR, one entry per CDR3 protein. The profile covers hundreds of thousands of distinct CDR3 sequences, with roughly 36% appearing a single time and roughly 18% taken by the ten largest. Study-level points and caveats: Within the response measured ex vivo, HLA-C-restricted CMV-specific TCR beta clonotypes were dominant.

V was pared by 3 bases and J by 5 bases, with 9 bases of the junction left unmatched. This CDR3 contains 15 residues. Germline-derived CDR1 and CDR2 are LNHDA and SQIVND (reference sequence). This clonotype was found a few times. The target antigen is unknown. The chain is built from TRBV19 and TRBJ1-1, with 7 positions matching TRBD1. Sequences were derived from cultured PBMCs, sampled from culture after CMV antigen stimulation. The TCR originated in a human donor in good health (CMV status not recorded). Some clones in this sample may be carry-over from other donors' samples. DNA for the CDR3: TGTGCCAGTAGTATCCCGAACAGGGGAAGGACTGAAGCTTTCTTT. Amino acid sequence: CASSIPNRGRTEAFF.